This entry lists 11 T cell receptor beta chains sequenced from one sample in a study of T cell responses to AZD1222 COVID-19 vaccine. Profiling relied on immunoSEQ multiplex PCR, and the TCRdb table lists in-frame clones only, not all of them. This sample has about 120,000 clones, with roughly 87% found just once. The sequenced sample was peripheral blood, obtained 28 days after the second AZD1222 dose. These receptor sequences come from an adult who received the AZD1222 COVID-19 vaccine.

The V gene is TRBV7-2, the J gene TRBJ2-3; D gene ambiguous. The CDR3 totals 14 residues. Trimming took 0 bases from V and 2 from J, leaving 6 bases between them. Looked up from germline, CDR1 is SGHTA and CDR2 is FQGNSA. This chain's CDR3 is CASSLATYTDTQYF. The CDR3 nucleotides are TGTGCCAGCAGCTTAGCGACGTACACAGATACGCAGTATTTT.

The CDR3 protein is CASSPGTDNYGYTF. The CDR3 nucleotides are TGTGCCAGCAGTCCCGGGACAGATAACTATGGCTACACCTTC. This chain links TRBV28 with TRBJ1-2, with TRBD1 matching over 7 bases. CDR1 MDHEN and CDR2 SYDVKM come from the germline V gene. V lost 5 bases to trimming and J lost 1 base; unmatched junction nucleotides: 4. The CDR3 has 14 amino acids.

The chain employs TRBV6-2 or TRBV6-3 and TRBJ2-3, with 8 bases lining up with TRBD2. Losses at the gene ends were 2 bases for V and 2 bases for J; bases not matched to a gene: 6. Germline assignment: CDR1 MNHEY and CDR2 SVGEGT. The CDR3 runs to 16 residues. CDR3 in amino acids: CASSYERGPSTDTQYF. In nucleotides, the CDR3 is TGTGCCAGCAGTTACGAGCGGGGGCCTTCCACAGATACGCAGTATTTT.

This chain joins TRBV29-1 and TRBJ1-1; D is undetermined. The V end lost 4 bases, the J end lost 1 base, and 13 bases lay between the germline ends. Germline CDR1 SQVTM, CDR2 ANQGSEA. The CDR3 loop spans 14 amino acids. The CDR3 loop reads CSVAIDPTNTEAFF. In DNA, the CDR3 is TGCAGCGTTGCTATTGACCCTACGAACACTGAAGCTTTCTTT. The full variable domain, completed using reference TRBV29-1 and TRBJ1-1, is SAVISQKPSRDICQRGTSLTIQCQVDSQVTMMFWYRQQPGQSLTLIATANQGSEATYESGFVIDKFPISRPNLTFSTLTVSNMSPEDSSIYLCSVAIDPTNTEAFFGQGTRLTVV.

This chain connects TRBV12-3 or TRBV12-4 to TRBJ2-2; weak D call: TRBD2 (5 bases). The CDR3 sequence is 13 residues long. With 5 bases removed from V and 5 bases from J, the gap between germline ends came to 9 bases. The CDR3 reads CASSRGLTGELFF. The CDR3 DNA is TGTGCCAGCAGTAGAGGGTTGACCGGGGAGCTGTTTTTT.

This chain connects TRBV6-5 to TRBJ1-1; D is uncertain. The CDR3 is made up of 10 amino acids. Trimming pared 9 bases from V and 1 base from J, leaving 3 bases between. Germline V gene lookup returns CDR1 MNHEY and CDR2 SVGAGI. The chain's CDR3 is CASRNTEAFF. DNA of the CDR3: TGTGCCAGTCGGAACACTGAAGCTTTCTTT.

The chain couples TRBV7-9 to TRBJ1-6; D is perhaps TRBD1 (5 bases). This CDR3 contains 15 residues. Germline values: CDR1 SEHNR, CDR2 FQNEAQ (reference sequence). Trimming stripped 5 bases from V and 3 bases from J, with 11 bases between. This CDR3 reads CASSRDRNYNSPLHF. In nucleotides, the CDR3 is TGTGCCAGCAGCCGCGACAGAAACTATAATTCACCCCTCCACTTT.

V gene TRBV11-2 combines with J gene TRBJ1-1; D is unclear. The CDR3 runs to 14 residues. Trimming shortened V by 4 bases and J by 0 bases, and 9 bases separated the two germline ends. Germline V gives CDR1 SGHAT, CDR2 FQNNGV. DNA for the CDR3: TGTGCCAGCAGCTCCCTCCTCATGAACACTGAAGCTTTCTTT. Translation: CASSSLLMNTEAFF.

The chain combines TRBV28 with TRBJ1-5; D ambiguous. The V gene's germline CDR1 is MDHEN and CDR2 SYDVKM. Between the trimmed V and J ends, which lost 5 bases and 0 bases, there was a span of 14 bases. This CDR3 has 16 amino acids. This chain's CDR3 is CASSGGLRYSNQPQHF. The CDR3, as DNA: TGTGCCAGCAGTGGCGGCCTTAGATATAGCAATCAGCCCCAGCATTTT.

V is TRBV4-1 and J is TRBJ2-1; 10 bases are a match to TRBD2. The CDR3 consists of 17 residues. J was trimmed by 8 bases and V by 0 bases; bases with no gene match: 10. CDR1 is MGHRA and CDR2 is YSYEKL in the germline V gene. The CDR3 spells CASSQDPAGGLSDEQFF. The CDR3 DNA reads TGCGCCAGCAGCCAAGACCCAGCGGGGGGGCTGAGCGATGAGCAGTTCTTC.

CDR3 protein: CASGLVGQERTDTQYF. CDR3 sequence (DNA): TGTGCTAGTGGTTTGGTAGGACAGGAACGCACAGATACGCAGTATTTT. J is TRBJ2-3 and V is TRBV12-5, with TRBD1 matching 7 bases. CDR1 is LGHNT, CDR2 FRNRAP, per germline. There are 16 residues in the CDR3. The junction had 4 bases not matched to a gene; V was cut back by 0 bases and J by 1 base.